Each of the 23 T cell receptor beta chains below was sequenced from the same sample in a study of T cells in Graves' hyperthyroidism and ophthalmopathy. What was amplified from RNA transcripts were TCR beta CDR3 regions. A set of HTBI primers served as the primers for a first-round RT-PCR of the TCR CDR3. TCRdb redid the calling of the multiplex PCR reads with MiXCR, one entry per CDR3 protein. Of about 740,000 distinct CDR3 sequences in the sample, around 15% were seen once. The sequenced sample consisted of blood. The source of these receptors is a woman younger than 30 with Graves' hyperthyroidism.

This clonotype came up a few times. The chain links TRBV5-1 to TRBJ1-4; 7 positions agree with TRBD1. CDR3 length: 14 amino acids. The J segment lost 8 bases and the V segment lost 4 bases, leaving 8 bases of the junction unmatched. CDR1 is SGHRS and CDR2 is YFSETQ in the germline V gene. The CDR3 reads CASSVQGRDEKLFF. For the CDR3, the DNA is TGCGCCAGCAGCGTACAGGGGAGGGACGAAAAACTGTTTTTT. Supplemented by reference TRBV5-1 and TRBJ1-4, the full variable domain reads KAGVTQTPRYLIKTRGQQVTLSCSPISGHRSVSWYQQTPGQGLQFLFEYFSETQRNKGNFPGRFSGRQFSNSRSEMNVSTLELGDSALYLCASSVQGRDEKLFFGSGTQLSVL.

This clonotype has ten or more counts. The rearrangement uses TRBV29-1 and TRBJ1-2, with D possibly TRBD1 on 5 matching bases. The CDR3 spans 12 residues. Germline V lookup: CDR1 SQVTM, CDR2 ANQGSEA. V lost 4 bases and J lost 8, with 14 bases in between. CDR3 nucleotides: TGCAGCGTTGTTGGGGGGGGTAGAGGCTACACCTTC. Amino acids: CSVVGGGRGYTF. Variable domain in full (rest from reference TRBV29-1 and TRBJ1-2): SAVISQKPSRDICQRGTSLTIQCQVDSQVTMMFWYRQQPGQSLTLIATANQGSEATYESGFVIDKFPISRPNLTFSTLTVSNMSPEDSSIYLCSVVGGGRGYTFGSGTRLTVV.

The rearrangement links TRBV30 to TRBJ2-3, with 13 bases lining up with TRBD2. The germline V gene encodes CDR1 GTSNPN and CDR2 SVGIG (reference sequence). V lost 2 bases, J lost 4 bases, and 9 bases stayed unmatched. The CDR3 is 17 amino acids. In nucleotides, the CDR3 is TGTGCCTGGAGTTCTCGTCGAACTAGCGGGAGGGCAGATACGCAGTATTTT. It encodes CAWSSRRTSGRADTQYF.

This clonotype was recorded at least ten times. The chain links TRBV7-9 to TRBJ2-1; tentative D call: TRBD2 (6 bases). The CDR3 length is 17 residues. Germline loops: CDR1 SEHNR, CDR2 FQNEAQ (reference sequence). V gave up 5 bases and J gave up 0 bases, with 17 bases separating them. For the CDR3, the DNA is TGTGCCAGCAGCGAAGCGTTTTTGGGGGGCTCCTACAATGAGCAGTTCTTC. It specifies CASSEAFLGGSYNEQFF.

In this sample, this clonotype turned up many times. The CDR3 nucleotides read TGCGCCAGCAGCTTGGCCCTAGCGGGACTTAATGAGCAGTTCTTC. It is translated as CASSLALAGLNEQFF. The chain recombines TRBV5-1 with TRBJ2-1; TRBD2 matches at 9 bases. The CDR3 runs 15 residues. Per the germline V gene, CDR1 is SGHRS and CDR2 is YFSETQ. The junction had 5 bases not matched to a gene; V was cut back by 0 bases and J by 7 bases.

This clonotype was detected ten times or more. The J gene is TRBJ2-7, the V gene TRBV7-9; 8 nucleotides line up with TRBD1. Germline V gene lookup returns CDR1 SEHNR and CDR2 FQNEAQ (reference sequence). The CDR3 has 16 amino acids. The J segment lost 3 bases and the V segment lost 1 base, leaving 8 bases of the junction unmatched. The CDR3 coding sequence is TGTGCCAGCAGCTTAGTGGGACAGGACACCTACTACGAGCAGTACTTC. Its protein product is CASSLVGQDTYYEQYF.

This clonotype was counted ten times or more. The gene calls are TRBV4-3 and TRBJ2-7; D uncertain. V shed 5 bases and J shed 0 bases, with 17 bases lying between them. The CDR3 has 16 amino acids. Germline assignment: CDR1 LGHNA and CDR2 YSLEER. The CDR3 is CASSSPVGSSSYEQYF. The CDR3 region has the DNA TGCGCCAGCAGCTCCCCGGTTGGGTCTAGCTCCTACGAGCAGTACTTC.

CDR3 DNA: TGTGCCAGCAGACCAGCGGGTCCGGAGGACGCTTGGGTGTTCGACGAGCAGTACTTC. Protein sequence: CASRPAGPEDAWVFDEQYF. The genes are TRBV7-2 and TRBJ2-7; D is perhaps TRBD2 (6 bases). CDR1 SGHTA and CDR2 FQGNSA come from the germline V gene. CDR3 size: 19 residues. V was clipped by 6 bases and J by 5 bases, with 32 bases between them.

At least ten counts were recorded for this clonotype. CDR3 DNA: TGCAGTGCTAGAGTCCTTGCTGGGGCCGCTTACAATGAGCAGTTCTTC. Translation: CSARVLAGAAYNEQFF. The chain employs TRBV20-1 and TRBJ2-1, with a tentative D call TRBD1 (5 bases). This CDR3 has 16 amino acids. CDR1 is DFQATT and CDR2 is SNEGSKA in the germline V gene (reference sequence). The V end lost 1 base, the J end lost 4 bases, and 17 bases lay between the germline ends.

This clonotype turned up a few times. The gene calls are TRBV7-2 and TRBJ2-2; 7 bases map to TRBD2. With V trimmed by 0 bases and J by 8 bases, 9 bases remained unmatched. CDR1 SGHTA and CDR2 FQGNSA come from the germline V gene. The CDR3 has 16 residues. The CDR3 DNA sequence: TGTGCCAGCAGCTTAGCAGCGGGATTTATAGGAGGGGAGCTGTTTTTT. It yields the protein CASSLAAGFIGGELFF.

J is TRBJ1-4 and V is TRBV2; D call uncertain. This CDR3 region has 15 residues. Germline V gene lookup returns CDR1 SNHLY and CDR2 FYNNEI. Trimming pared 3 bases from V and 1 base from J, leaving 9 bases between. CDR3 sequence reads: CASSERGRTNEKLFF. The CDR3 region has the DNA TGTGCCAGCAGTGAGAGAGGAAGAACTAATGAAAAACTGTTTTTT.

The J gene is TRBJ2-3, the V gene TRBV10-3; 7 bases match TRBD2. The CDR3 loop spans 17 amino acids. Trimming took 7 bases from V and 0 from J; bases not matched to a gene: 13. CDR1 is ENHRY and CDR2 is SYGVKD in the germline V gene. Written as DNA, the CDR3 is TGTGCCATCATGCCCACCCGACTAGCTGATAGCACAGATACGCAGTATTTT. Amino acid sequence: CAIMPTRLADSTDTQYF.

This clonotype was detected many times. The gene calls are TRBV12-3 or TRBV12-4 and TRBJ1-1, with D possibly matching TRBD1 (5 bases). This CDR3 comprises 14 residues. Trimming took off 7 bases at V and 2 bases at J, with 14 bases between the two ends. This chain's CDR3 is CASTHSGPNTEAFF. The CDR3 coding sequence is TGTGCCAGCACCCACTCGGGACCTAACACTGAAGCTTTCTTT.

This clonotype was seen repeatedly, ten times or more. The chain recombines TRBV6-2 or TRBV6-3 with TRBJ2-2; D gene unclear. This CDR3 has 15 amino acids. CDR1 MNHEY and CDR2 SVGEGT come from the germline V gene. Trimming removed 1 base from V and 8 bases from J, with 14 bases in between. CDR3 in amino acids: CASSYLGSIPGELFF. In nucleotides, the CDR3 is TGTGCCAGCAGTTACTTGGGGTCGATACCGGGGGAGCTGTTTTTT.

The V gene is TRBV29-1, the J gene TRBJ2-3; 8 bases are a match to TRBD2. Germline loops: CDR1 SQVTM, CDR2 ANQGSEA. The CDR3 extends over 14 amino acids. Trimming removed 7 bases from V and 4 bases from J; junction bases left unmatched: 10. CDR3 protein: CSAIAGKRSDTQYF. CDR3 DNA sequence: TGCAGCGCAATAGCGGGAAAAAGGTCAGATACGCAGTATTTT.

This clonotype was seen repeatedly, ten times or more. The chain joins TRBV7-8 to TRBJ2-5, with 8 bases that match TRBD1. The V segment lost 1 base and the J segment 4 bases; nucleotides outside the gene matches: 5. Germline loops: CDR1 SGHVS, CDR2 FQNEAQ. This CDR3 is built from 15 residues. This CDR3 is CASSLVVRGRETQYF. As DNA, the CDR3 is TGTGCCAGCAGCTTAGTTGTCAGGGGGCGAGAGACCCAGTACTTC.

The J gene is TRBJ2-1, the V gene TRBV6-2 or TRBV6-3; D perhaps matches TRBD1 (5 bases). Trimming removed 3 bases at V and 10 bases at J, with 13 bases between. Germline-derived CDR1 and CDR2 are MNHEY and SVGEGT. CDR3 length: 13 residues. CDR3 amino acids: CASSYPGLEEQFF. The DNA for the CDR3 is TGTGCCAGCAGTTATCCAGGGCTTGAGGAGCAGTTCTTC.

The chain recombines TRBV19 with TRBJ1-5; TRBD1 matches at 7 bases. After removal of 3 bases from V and 6 bases from J, the junction contained 5 bases not matched to a gene. CDR1 is LNHDA, CDR2 SQIVND, per germline (reference sequence). The CDR3 contains 14 residues. CDR3 protein: CASSMRGRGQPQHF. CDR3 DNA sequence: TGTGCCAGTAGTATGAGGGGGCGCGGTCAGCCCCAGCATTTT.

This clonotype has ten or more counts. The V gene is TRBV11-2, the J gene TRBJ2-5, with 8 bases lining up with TRBD2. J was trimmed by 2 bases and V by 1 base; bases with no gene match: 9. The CDR3 sequence is 17 residues long. Germline CDR1 and CDR2: SGHAT and FQNNGV. CDR3 coding DNA: TGTGCCAGCAGCTTAGTAAGGCTAGCGGGCGGGCAAGAGACCCAGTACTTC. Protein sequence: CASSLVRLAGGQETQYF.

The V and J genes are TRBV20-1 and TRBJ2-7; 8 positions match TRBD2. Germline V CDR1 and CDR2: DFQATT, SNEGSKA (reference sequence). CDR3 length: 17 amino acids. The V gene end was trimmed by 2 bases and the J gene end by 0 bases; junction bases not matched to a gene: 12. CDR3 loop: CSARHSVGRGDSYEQYF. CDR3 bases: TGCAGTGCTAGACACAGTGTGGGGCGGGGGGACTCCTACGAGCAGTACTTC.

The chain carries TRBV2 and TRBJ2-7; D gene uncertain. There are 14 residues in the CDR3. Germline CDR1 reads SNHLY; CDR2 reads FYNNEI. V lost 6 bases and J 1 base, leaving 13 bases between the germline ends. CDR3 loop: CASRLATWSYEQYF. CDR3 DNA sequence: TGTGCCAGCAGGCTCGCGACTTGGTCCTACGAGCAGTACTTC.

This clonotype was recorded at least ten times. The chain is built from TRBV6-6 and TRBJ2-7; maybe TRBD2 (5 bases). The germline CDR1 and CDR2 sequences are MNHNY and SVGAGI (reference sequence). CDR3 size: 15 residues. Trimming stripped 0 bases from V and 2 bases from J, with 11 bases between. CDR3 DNA sequence: TGTGCCAGCAGTTACTCGGCTAGCTCACCCTACGAGCAGTACTTC. It yields the protein CASSYSASSPYEQYF.

This clonotype was seen only a few times. Lacking the conserved final phenylalanine or tryptophan, this CDR3 likely reflects a read error. The chain has TRBV4-2 and TRBJ2-7, with 8 bases identical to TRBD2. CDR3 length: 14 amino acids. CDR1 is LGHNA and CDR2 is YNFKEQ in the germline V gene. Germline trimming cut 2 bases from V and 2 bases from J; bases unmatched to any gene: 2. CDR3: CASSQSGLAYEQYL. The CDR3 DNA reads as TGTGCCAGCAGCCAATCGGGACTAGCCTACGAGCAGTACCTC.